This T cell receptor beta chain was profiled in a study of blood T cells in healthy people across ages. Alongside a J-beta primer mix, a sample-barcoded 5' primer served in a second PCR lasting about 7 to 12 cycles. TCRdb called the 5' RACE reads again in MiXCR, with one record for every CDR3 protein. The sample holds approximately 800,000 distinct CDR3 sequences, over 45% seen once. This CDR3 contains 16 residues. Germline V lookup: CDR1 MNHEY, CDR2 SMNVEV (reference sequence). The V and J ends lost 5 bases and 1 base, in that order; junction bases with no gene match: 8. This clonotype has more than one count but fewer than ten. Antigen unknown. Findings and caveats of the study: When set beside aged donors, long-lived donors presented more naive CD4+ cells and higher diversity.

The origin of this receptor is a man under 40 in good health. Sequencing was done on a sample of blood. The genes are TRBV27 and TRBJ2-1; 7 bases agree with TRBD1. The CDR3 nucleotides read TGTGCCAGCAGTCCCGGCCGGACAGGATCCTACAATGAGCAGTTCTTC. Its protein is CASSPGRTGSYNEQFF.